This TCR beta chain is drawn from a study of shared clonotypes between healthy human individuals. Findings of the study overall: Estimated richness values were generally larger in naive subsets than in memory subsets. Sampling was confined to blood; repertoires within tissues likely differ. Relative to their counterparts shared across all four donors, non-shared clonotypes exhibited diminished generation probabilities.

With regard to this clone: The antigen remains undetermined. Other DNA sequences in the same sample also yield this CDR3.

The assay was immunoSEQ multiplex PCR, and TCRdb's table has in-frame clones only and misses some. Of millions of clones in the sample, approximately 92% were seen once. V was cut by 5 bases and J by 4 bases, with 11 bases left in between. This CDR3 contains 13 residues. CDR1 is LNHDA and CDR2 is SQIVND in the germline V gene (reference sequence). The origin of this receptor is a young man in good health. V usage is TRBV19 and J usage is TRBJ1-2, with unresolved D. The sample was naive CD4+ T cells sorted from blood. Noted subset: CD45RA+ positively selected. CDR3 sequence: CASSLGVGYGYTF. DNA for the CDR3: TGTGCCAGTAGTCTCGGGGTAGGCTATGGCTACACCTTC.